Shown below are 6 T cell receptor beta chains from a single sample sequenced in a study of T cell responses to AZD1222 COVID-19 vaccine. Measured with immunoSEQ multiplex PCR; TCRdb has only the in-frame clones, and not every one. This table has about 140,000 clones, roughly 82% appearing once. Sequencing was performed on peripheral blood, taken on day 0 of AZD1222 vaccination. Receptors were obtained from an adult in good health.

In its sample, this clone was seen once. The V call is TRBV19, the J call TRBJ1-1, with D possibly being TRBD1 (5 bases). Trimming took 3 bases from V and 1 from J, leaving 15 bases between them. This CDR3 contains 16 residues. The V gene's germline CDR1 is LNHDA and CDR2 SQIVND (reference sequence). CDR3 nucleotide sequence: TGTGCCAGTAGTATTTTGCAGGGCCGGAGGAACACTGAAGCTTTCTTT. This translates into CASSILQGRRNTEAFF.

Notes on this clone: One end of the junction varies from germline; a read error may be responsible. V and J are TRBV18 and TRBJ1-4; no clear D gene. The CDR3 loop spans 16 amino acids. Looked up from germline, CDR1 is KGHSH and CDR2 is LQKENI. The CDR3 loop reads CASSPRMEATNEKLFF. The CDR3 nucleotides are TGTGCCAGCTCTCCACGGATGGAGGCTACAAATGAAAAACTGTTTTTT.

This chain connects TRBV6-6 to TRBJ2-2, with 8 bases matching TRBD2. Unmatched junction bases numbered 6, after V lost 7 bases and J lost 5 bases. Germline V gene data show CDR1 as MNHNY and CDR2 as SVGAGI (reference sequence). CDR3 length equals 14 residues. The CDR3 nucleotides read TGTGCCAGCACCTCGGGAGGGGGAACCGGGGAGCTGTTTTTT. Its translation is CASTSGGGTGELFF.

The V gene is TRBV6-5, the J gene TRBJ1-2; TRBD1 might be the D (5 bases). This CDR3 is built from 13 residues. With 6 bases removed from V and 8 bases from J, the gap between germline ends came to 16 bases. Germline V gives CDR1 MNHEY, CDR2 SVGAGI. The CDR3 DNA follows: TGTGCCAGCAGACCCGACAGATTCGACGGCTACACCTTC. Its translation: CASRPDRFDGYTF.

The V call is TRBV3-1 (or the pseudogene TRBV3-2), the J call TRBJ1-1, with D possibly being TRBD1 (5 bases). CDR3 length: 14 residues. Looked up from germline, CDR1 is LGHDT and CDR2 is YNNKEL (reference sequence). V was trimmed by 1 base and J by 6 bases, leaving 12 bases between them. In DNA, the CDR3 is TGTGCCAGCAGCCAAGTGAGACAGCTATCTGAAGCTTTCTTT. Protein product: CASSQVRQLSEAFF.

The chain links TRBV28 to TRBJ1-6; D is uncertain. Trimming left V 7 bases short and J 9 bases short, with 16 bases between. Germline loops: CDR1 MDHEN, CDR2 SYDVKM. CDR3 length equals 14 residues. CDR3 nucleotides: TGTGCCAGCACAACAGCTAGGAATGGTTCACCCCTCCACTTT. As protein: CASTTARNGSPLHF. Full variable domain (rest looked up from reference TRBV28 and TRBJ1-6): DVKVTQSSRYLVKRTGEKVFLECVQDMDHENMFWYRQDPGLGLRLIYFSYDVKMKEKGDIPEGYSVSREKKERFSLILESASTNQTSMYLCASTTARNGSPLHFGNGTRLTVT.